The subject of this entry is one T cell receptor beta chain. The source of the sample is a study of shared clonotypes between healthy human individuals. Using immunoSEQ multiplex PCR, the repertoire was profiled, and TCRdb retains in-frame clones only, with some absent. The sample holds 2 million to 2.5 million clones, around 95% seen once. Germline CDR1 reads MDHEN; CDR2 reads SYDVKM. V lost 2 bases and J 4 bases, leaving 8 bases between the germline ends. There are 13 residues in the CDR3. The clonotype was recovered from a man between 18 and 29 years old in good health. Material: naive CD4+ T cells sorted from blood. The sample's subset: CD45RA+ positively selected. This chain uses TRBV28 with TRBJ1-2; D gene uncertain. CDR3 region: CASSLSLGYGYTF. In DNA form, the CDR3 reads TGTGCCAGCAGTTTAAGCTTAGGCTATGGCTACACCTTC.